This passage covers 8 T cell receptor beta chains from one sample sequenced in a study of T cell clonality in common variable immunodeficiency. Notes on the study in general: Reportedly, TCR beta sequences from common variable immunodeficiency showed fewer deletions and N-nucleotide insertions.

The repertoire was sequenced with immunoSEQ multiplex PCR; TCRdb's copy has only in-frame clones and lacks some. This repertoire holds about 19,000 clones, and none appear only once. Their cognate antigens are unknown. Material: peripheral blood mononuclear cells. Receptor source: a human donor with common variable immunodeficiency.

Points on this clone: Sequencing ends 3 residues short of the CDR3 end; the germline J gene provides the rest. The rearrangement links TRBV19 to TRBJ2-7, with a weak D call TRBD2 (7 bases). V was pared by 3 bases and J by 4 bases, with 13 bases between. CDR1 and CDR2 from the germline V gene are LNHDA and SQIVND (reference sequence). The CDR3 spans 14 residues. Partial CDR3 DNA: TGTGCCAGTAGTATCCGCGGGGGCGGGTACGAG. Encoded protein: CASSIRGGGYE. The whole CDR3 sequence reads CASSIRGGGYEQYF. Complete variable domain (other parts from reference TRBV19 and TRBJ2-7): DGGITQSPKYLFRKEGQNVTLSCEQNLNHDAMYWYRQDPGQGLRLIYYSQIVNDFQKGDIAEGYSVSREKKESFPLTVTSAQKNPTAFYLCASSIRGGGYEQYFGPGTRLTVT.

Worth noting for this clone: From the germline J gene comes the end of the CDR3, since the read stops 3 residues before it. The chain recombines TRBV7-8 with TRBJ2-5, with 7 nucleotides matching TRBD2. CDR1 is SGHVS and CDR2 is FQNEAQ in the germline V gene. With 0 bases clipped from V and 0 bases from J, the junction kept 7 bases outside the gene matches. The CDR3 spans 17 residues. The CDR3 reads CASSLATGLADQETQYF. CDR3 DNA (partial): TGTGCCAGCAGCTTAGCGACGGGTCTAGCGGACCAAGAGACC.

Worth noting for this clone: From the germline J gene comes the end of the CDR3, since the read stops 3 residues before it. The genes are TRBV13 and TRBJ1-5; D is unresolved. The CDR3 has 14 amino acids. V dropped 0 bases and J dropped 4 bases, with 7 bases sitting between them. Germline V gives CDR1 PRHDT, CDR2 FYEKMQ (reference sequence). The CDR3: CASSLGQINQPQHF. Incomplete CDR3 DNA: TGTGCCAGCAGCTTAGGACAGATAAATCAGCCC.

This clone has only a few counts. From the germline J gene comes the end of the CDR3, since the read stops 3 residues before it. V is TRBV5-1 and J is TRBJ2-1; D possibly corresponds to TRBD1 (6 bases). The V end was cut by 6 bases, the J end by 5 bases, with 12 bases between. This CDR3 comprises 13 residues. In germline, CDR1 is SGHRS, CDR2 YFSETQ. The CDR3 loop is CASTSDSNNEQFF. Incomplete CDR3 DNA: TGCGCCAGCACCTCGGACAGCAACAATGAG.

There are a few counts of this clone. Sequencing ends 3 residues short of the CDR3 end; the germline J gene provides the rest. The chain uses TRBV6-2 or TRBV6-3 and TRBJ2-7, with 10 bases identical to TRBD1. The germline V gene has CDR1 MNHEY and CDR2 SVGEGT. This CDR3 has 16 residues. J was trimmed by 3 bases and V by 6 bases; bases with no gene match: 11. This CDR3 is CASRGTGDKFIYEQYF. The covered CDR3 bases are TGTGCCAGCAGAGGGACAGGGGACAAATTTATCTACGAG.

This clone was seen only a few times. The CDR3 is cut off 3 residues early in the read; its end comes from the germline J gene. The rearrangement links TRBV6-1 to TRBJ1-4; 9 bases fit TRBD1. Losses at the gene ends were 4 bases for V and 6 bases for J; bases not matched to a gene: 3. In germline, CDR1 is MNHNS, CDR2 SASEGT. The CDR3 is made up of 14 amino acids. The CDR3 protein is CASSAGQGYEKLFF. The sequenced CDR3 bases are TGTGCCAGCAGTGCGGGACAGGGTTATGAAAAA.

This clone was counted at least ten times. Coverage ceases 3 residues before the CDR3 finishes, and the germline J gene fills in the end. The rearrangement joins TRBV30 to TRBJ1-2; a possible D gene is TRBD1 (6 bases). V was pared by 7 bases and J by 5 bases, with 17 bases between. Germline lookup yields CDR1 GTSNPN and CDR2 SVGIG (reference sequence). The CDR3 is 13 residues long. The chain's CDR3 is CASTGNERYGYTF. The DNA read from the CDR3 is TGTGCCTCCACAGGGAACGAAAGATATGGC.

This clone was seen at least ten times. Coverage ceases 3 residues before the CDR3 finishes, and the germline J gene fills in the end. V and J are TRBV5-6 and TRBJ1-2; 8 bases line up with TRBD1. Germline V gene lookup returns CDR1 SGHDT and CDR2 YYEEEE. The CDR3 spans 13 residues. V lost 5 bases and J lost 4; bases outside the gene matches: 4. The DNA read from the CDR3 is TGTGCCAGCAGTCCAACAGGGGGCTATGGC. Protein product: CASSPTGGYG. The CDR3 reads in full as CASSPTGGYGYTF.